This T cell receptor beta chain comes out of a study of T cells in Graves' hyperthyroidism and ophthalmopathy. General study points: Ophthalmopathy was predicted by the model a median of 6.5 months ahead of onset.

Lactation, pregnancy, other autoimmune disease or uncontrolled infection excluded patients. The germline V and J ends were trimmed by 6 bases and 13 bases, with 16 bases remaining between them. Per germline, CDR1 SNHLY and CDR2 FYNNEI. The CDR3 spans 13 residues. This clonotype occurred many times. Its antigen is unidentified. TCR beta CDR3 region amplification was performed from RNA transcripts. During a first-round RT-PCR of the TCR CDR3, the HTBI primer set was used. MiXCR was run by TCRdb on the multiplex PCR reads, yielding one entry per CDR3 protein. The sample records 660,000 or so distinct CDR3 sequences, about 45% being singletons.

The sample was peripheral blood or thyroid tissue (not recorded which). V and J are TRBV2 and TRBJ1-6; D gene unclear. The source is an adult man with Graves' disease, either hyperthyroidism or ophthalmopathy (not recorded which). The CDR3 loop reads CASSFTGGSPLHF. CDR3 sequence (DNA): TGTGCCAGCAGCTTCACGGGTGGTTCGCCCCTCCACTTT.